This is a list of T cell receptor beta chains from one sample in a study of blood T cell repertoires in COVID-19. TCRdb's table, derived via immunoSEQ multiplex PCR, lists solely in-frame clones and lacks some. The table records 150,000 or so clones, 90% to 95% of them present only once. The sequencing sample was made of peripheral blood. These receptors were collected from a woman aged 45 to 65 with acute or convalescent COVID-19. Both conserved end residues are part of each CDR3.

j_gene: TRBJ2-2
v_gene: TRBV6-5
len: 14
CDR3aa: CASRKRTNTGELFF

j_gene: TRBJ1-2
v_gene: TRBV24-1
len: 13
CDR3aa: CATSAAGRYGYTF

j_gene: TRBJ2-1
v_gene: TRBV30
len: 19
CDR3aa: CAWRRGVGLSGRAYNEQFF

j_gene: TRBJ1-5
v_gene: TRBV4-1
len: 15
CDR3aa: CASSPGTGSNQPQHF

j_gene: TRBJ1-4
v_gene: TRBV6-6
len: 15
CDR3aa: CASSYTGTGDEKLFF

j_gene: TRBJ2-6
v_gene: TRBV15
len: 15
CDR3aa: CATSRKGAGANVLTF

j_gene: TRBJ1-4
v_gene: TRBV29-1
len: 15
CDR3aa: CSVKQGTATNEKLFF

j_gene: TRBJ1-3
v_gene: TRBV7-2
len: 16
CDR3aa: CASSLGMARSGNTIYF

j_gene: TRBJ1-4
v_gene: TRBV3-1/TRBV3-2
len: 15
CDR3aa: CASSQLGQGDEKLFF

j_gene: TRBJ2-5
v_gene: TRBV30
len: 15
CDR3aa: CAWSSGGAPQETQYF

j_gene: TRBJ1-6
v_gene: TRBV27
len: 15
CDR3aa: CASRRRGSDNSPLHF

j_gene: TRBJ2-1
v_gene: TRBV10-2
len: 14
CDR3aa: CASSWDYGKAEQFF

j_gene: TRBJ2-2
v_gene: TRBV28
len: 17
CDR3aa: CASRPPGSEIYTGELFF

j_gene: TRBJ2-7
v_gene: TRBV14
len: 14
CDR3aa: CASSRRGLTYEQYF

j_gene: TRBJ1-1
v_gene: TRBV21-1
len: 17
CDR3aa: CASSDPGQGPQNTEAFF

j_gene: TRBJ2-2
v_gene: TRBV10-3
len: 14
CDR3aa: CAISEGAVTGELFF

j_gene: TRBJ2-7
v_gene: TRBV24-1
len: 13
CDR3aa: CATSRGRAYEQYF

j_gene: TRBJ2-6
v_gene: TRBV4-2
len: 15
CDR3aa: CASSQVGQMANVLTF

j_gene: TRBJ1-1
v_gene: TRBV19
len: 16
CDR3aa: CASSIDSAGLNTEAFF

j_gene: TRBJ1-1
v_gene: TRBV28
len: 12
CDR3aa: CASSLLTYEAFF

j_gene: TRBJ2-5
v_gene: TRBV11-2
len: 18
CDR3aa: CASSLDPRGTRSWETQYF

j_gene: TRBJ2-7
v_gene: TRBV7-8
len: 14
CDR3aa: CASSRGLAPYEQYF

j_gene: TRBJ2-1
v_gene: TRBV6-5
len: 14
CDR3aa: CASRSAGGYNEQFF

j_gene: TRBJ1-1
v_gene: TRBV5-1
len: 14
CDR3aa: CASSRQGAPTEAFF

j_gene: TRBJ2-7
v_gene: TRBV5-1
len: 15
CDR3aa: CASSLEVGRSYEQYF

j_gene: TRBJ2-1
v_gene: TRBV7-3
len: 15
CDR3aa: CASSLKSGYYNEQFF

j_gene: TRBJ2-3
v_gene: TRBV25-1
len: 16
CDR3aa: CASSEAAGASTDTQYF